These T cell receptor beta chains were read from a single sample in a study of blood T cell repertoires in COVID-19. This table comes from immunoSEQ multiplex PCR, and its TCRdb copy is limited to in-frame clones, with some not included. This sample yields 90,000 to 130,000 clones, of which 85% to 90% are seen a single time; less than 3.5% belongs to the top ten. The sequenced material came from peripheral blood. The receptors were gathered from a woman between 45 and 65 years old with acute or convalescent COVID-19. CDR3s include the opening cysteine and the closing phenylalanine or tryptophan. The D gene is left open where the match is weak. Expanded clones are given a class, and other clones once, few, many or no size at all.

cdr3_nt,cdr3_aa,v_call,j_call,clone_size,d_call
TGTGCCAGCAGGATGGAGGGGGCTAAGGGCTACAATGAGCAGTTCTTC,CASRMEGAKGYNEQFF,TRBV3-1/TRBV3-2,TRBJ2-1,.,.
TGTGCCAGCAGCCGTCGGACAGGGATATACGAGCAGTACTTC,CASSRRTGIYEQYF,TRBV14,TRBJ2-7,.,TRBD1
TGTGCCAGCGGCGAGACAAGGACAGATACGCAGTATTTT,CASGETRTDTQYF,TRBV2,TRBJ2-3,.,.
TGTGCCAGTAGTCTCGGACTAGCGGGAGGTGCAGATACGCAGTATTTT,CASSLGLAGGADTQYF,TRBV19,TRBJ2-3,.,TRBD2
TGTGCCACCAGTGAAGGAGGGAAGGTGTCCTACAATGAGCAGTTCTTC,CATSEGGKVSYNEQFF,TRBV24-1,TRBJ2-1,once,.
TGTGCCAGCAGCCTTCCAGCGGACCCCACAGATACGCAGTATTTT,CASSLPADPTDTQYF,TRBV3-1/TRBV3-2,TRBJ2-3,.,.
TGTGCCAGCCGCGGGGGGGCAGATACGCAGTATTTT,CASRGGADTQYF,TRBV28,TRBJ2-3,.,TRBD2
TGCGCCAGCAGCTTGACCGGGAGTCTGGCTGGAAACACCATATATTTT,CASSLTGSLAGNTIYF,TRBV5-1,TRBJ1-3,.,.
TGTGCCAGCAGCCAAGTTGCCAGGGATCGCGAAAAACTGTTTTTT,CASSQVARDREKLFF,TRBV4-2,TRBJ1-4,.,.
TGTGCCAGCAGTCCTCTGGGACAGGGGCCCCGAAGTGGCTACACCTTC,CASSPLGQGPRSGYTF,TRBV6-6,TRBJ1-2,.,TRBD1
TGTGCCAGTAGTATATGGGGCGGGAGCGGCTACGAGCAGTACTTC,CASSIWGGSGYEQYF,TRBV19,TRBJ2-7,.,TRBD2
TGCGCCAGCAGCTTGGCCAGGGGCAGGGGCACTGAAGCTTTCTTT,CASSLARGRGTEAFF,TRBV5-1,TRBJ1-1,.,.
TGTGCCAGCAGTGAAATTGGGGGAGGGTCAAATCAGCCCCAGCATTTT,CASSEIGGGSNQPQHF,TRBV6-1,TRBJ1-5,.,.
TGTGCCAGCAGCTTCTCCAGGGATAATGAAAAACTGTTTTTT,CASSFSRDNEKLFF,TRBV7-2,TRBJ1-4,.,.
TGCAGCGTCCCCGGGACTAGCGGGACCGGGGAGCTGTTTTTT,CSVPGTSGTGELFF,TRBV29-1,TRBJ2-2,once,TRBD2
TGTGCCAGCAGTGGTGGGGGGGGGTTACCCCTACGCTACGAGCAGTACTTC,CASSGGGGLPLRYEQYF,TRBV27,TRBJ2-7,.,TRBD2
TGTGCCAGCAGCCAAGATAAGAGACTAGCGTTTCAGACCCAGTACTTC,CASSQDKRLAFQTQYF,TRBV14,TRBJ2-5,.,TRBD2
TGTGCCAGTAGTATGAGACTAGCGGGCTACGAGCAGTACTTC,CASSMRLAGYEQYF,TRBV19,TRBJ2-7,.,TRBD2
TGCAGCGTGGGGGACTTTAGAGGCTACACCTTC,CSVGDFRGYTF,TRBV29-1,TRBJ1-2,.,.
TGTGCCAGCAGCCAGCGTGTCTATAATTCACCCCTCCACTTT,CASSQRVYNSPLHF,TRBV27,TRBJ1-6,.,.
TGTGCCAGCACCAAGAGAGCGGGAGGGTTCACAGATACGCAGTATTTT,CASTKRAGGFTDTQYF,TRBV27,TRBJ2-3,.,TRBD2
TGTGCCAGCAGCGTAGCTGTGGGGCGCGGCTACGAGCAGTACTTC,CASSVAVGRGYEQYF,TRBV9,TRBJ2-7,.,.
TGCGCCAGCAGCCCTACGATAGGGGGCGATTCTGAAGCTTTCTTT,CASSPTIGGDSEAFF,TRBV5-1,TRBJ1-1,.,TRBD1
TGTGCCAGCAGTAAACGACTAGACGGTGGCGGGGAGCTGTTTTTT,CASSKRLDGGGELFF,TRBV6-5,TRBJ2-2,.,.
TGTGCCAGCTCAGGGGCTTGGAACACTGAAGCTTTCTTT,CASSGAWNTEAFF,TRBV19,TRBJ1-1,.,.
TGTGCCAGCTCACTTTCGACAGCATCTGGAAACACCATATATTTT,CASSLSTASGNTIYF,TRBV18,TRBJ1-3,.,.
TGTGCCAGCAGCTTGGGGGCGAGTACTGGGGCCAACGTCCTGACTTTC,CASSLGASTGANVLTF,TRBV5-4,TRBJ2-6,few,.
TGTGCCAGCAGCTTAGTTCCTAGCGGGCGAGAGACCCAGTACTTC,CASSLVPSGRETQYF,TRBV7-6,TRBJ2-5,.,TRBD2
TGTGCCAGCAGTCGATCAGGGGGCTCTAATGAAAAACTGTTTTTT,CASSRSGGSNEKLFF,TRBV28,TRBJ1-4,.,TRBD1
TGTGCCAGCAGCGCTTACGCGGGACAGCATACCTACGAGCAGTACTTC,CASSAYAGQHTYEQYF,TRBV9,TRBJ2-7,.,.
TGCAGTGCTAGTGGAACTAGCGGGAGACAAGAGACCCAGTACTTC,CSASGTSGRQETQYF,TRBV20-1,TRBJ2-5,.,TRBD2
TGCGCCAGCAGCCGCGGGACTATCGACAATGAGCAGTTCTTC,CASSRGTIDNEQFF,TRBV5-1,TRBJ2-1,.,TRBD2
TGTGCCAGCAGCCAACATCCACGGTCAGATACGCAGTATTTT,CASSQHPRSDTQYF,TRBV3-1/TRBV3-2,TRBJ2-3,.,.
TGTGCCAGCAGCTTAGGAGAGTACCAAGAGACCCAGTACTTC,CASSLGEYQETQYF,TRBV7-9,TRBJ2-5,.,.
TGTGCCAGTAGTATCGGGGGGGGCACTACTAGCACAGATACGCAGTATTTT,CASSIGGGTTSTDTQYF,TRBV19,TRBJ2-3,.,TRBD2
TGCGCCAGCGCATACCGGGACAGGGGGCTTGAGCAGTACTTC,CASAYRDRGLEQYF,TRBV5-1,TRBJ2-7,.,TRBD1
TGTGCCAGCAGCGTACGCGACAGAGCGGGCTTGCCCTACAATGAGCAGTTCTTC,CASSVRDRAGLPYNEQFF,TRBV9,TRBJ2-1,.,.
TGTGCCAGCAGGCGGACTAGCGGAGCAGATACGCAGTATTTT,CASRRTSGADTQYF,TRBV6-5,TRBJ2-3,few,TRBD2
TGTGCCAGCAGCTTAGAGAGGACAGTCGCACCCCTCCACTTT,CASSLERTVAPLHF,TRBV11-2,TRBJ1-6,.,.
TGTGCCAGCTCACCACGGGGAGCGGACAGCAACACCGGGGAGCTGTTTTTT,CASSPRGADSNTGELFF,TRBV18,TRBJ2-2,.,.
TGTGCCAGCAGCTTGTCAGGGTACGAGCAGTACTTC,CASSLSGYEQYF,TRBV5-5,TRBJ2-7,.,.
TGTGCCAGCAGGAAAACCCCCTGGACAGGAGACTACGAGCAGTACTTC,CASRKTPWTGDYEQYF,TRBV5-5,TRBJ2-7,.,TRBD1
TGCGCCAGCAGCCCTCAGGGGGCGCAAGAGACCCAGTACTTC,CASSPQGAQETQYF,TRBV5-1,TRBJ2-5,once,TRBD1
TGTGCCAGTAGCCCCGGAAGACTAGCGGGGATAAACAATGAGCAGTTCTTC,CASSPGRLAGINNEQFF,TRBV19,TRBJ2-1,.,TRBD2
TGTGCCAGCAGAAAGGGGACTAGCGGGAGGGCTGGAACCGGGGAGCTGTTTTTT,CASRKGTSGRAGTGELFF,TRBV11-2,TRBJ2-2,.,TRBD2
TGTGCCACCGGACAGTCTGGCACAGATACGCAGTATTTT,CATGQSGTDTQYF,TRBV24-1,TRBJ2-3,.,.
TGTGCCAGTAGGGACAGGGGCACAGATACGCAGTATTTT,CASRDRGTDTQYF,TRBV19,TRBJ2-3,few,TRBD1
TGTGCCAGCAGCCCTCAGGGAAATCAGCCCCAGCATTTT,CASSPQGNQPQHF,TRBV7-2,TRBJ1-5,once,.
TGCGCCAGCAGCTTGACTTCGGGACAGGGGGTCCACGAGCAGTACTTC,CASSLTSGQGVHEQYF,TRBV5-1,TRBJ2-7,.,TRBD1
TGTGCCAGCAGTTTACAGGGGGCGATGACTGAAGCTTTCTTT,CASSLQGAMTEAFF,TRBV2,TRBJ1-1,.,TRBD1
TGTGCCAGCTCACCACTGAGGGAGGTAGCTTTCTTT,CASSPLREVAFF,TRBV18,TRBJ1-1,.,.
.,CASTLTFGEQFF,TRBV12-3/TRBV12-4,TRBJ2-1,.,.
TGTGCCAGCAGTTATGAGGGTCGCTATGGCTACACCTTC,CASSYEGRYGYTF,TRBV12-3/TRBV12-4,TRBJ1-2,.,.
TGTGCCAGCAGTTCTACAGGGGCGAACACTGAAGCTTTCTTT,CASSSTGANTEAFF,TRBV28,TRBJ1-1,.,TRBD1